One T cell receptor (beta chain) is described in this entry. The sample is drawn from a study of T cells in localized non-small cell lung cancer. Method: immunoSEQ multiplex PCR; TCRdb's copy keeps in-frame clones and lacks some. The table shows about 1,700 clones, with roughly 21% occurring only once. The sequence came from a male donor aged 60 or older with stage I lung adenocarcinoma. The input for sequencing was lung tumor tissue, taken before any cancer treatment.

Here the CDR3 reads CASSPNLQAEKLFF. The CDR3 DNA sequence: TGTGCCAGCTCACCGAATCTTCAGGCTGAAAAACTGTTTTTT. The chain uses TRBV18 and TRBJ1-4; D unresolved. This CDR3 is 14 amino acids long. Germline CDR1 reads KGHSH; CDR2 reads LQKENI. V lost 3 bases and J 7 bases, leaving 12 bases between the germline ends.